The clone carrying this T cell receptor beta chain was seen more than once but under ten times. Time point here: patch test 3, about 24 weeks after DPC sensitization. Documented treatment: therapeutic diphenylcyclopropenone sensitization with weekly scalp DPC. Unfractionated whole blood yielded the extracted total RNA. What the library attached to individual cDNA molecules were unique molecular identifiers. Original processing methods: A per-sample median of approximately 100,000 TCRs was observed, with a range of about 20,000 to 700,000. TCRdb re-derived calls from the RACE reads in MiXCR, one entry per CDR3 protein. TCRdb's processing, not the authors', yielded these V and J calls. Here the sample spans 95,000 to 150,000 distinct CDR3 sequences, around 11% being singletons. Germline assignment: CDR1 MNHEY and CDR2 SMNVEV (reference sequence). The CDR3 runs to 15 residues. The V gene lost 5 bases and the J gene lost 7 bases, with 15 bases spanning the gap.

The data were taken from a study of human T cells and chemical hapten exposure. Study background: On approximately 2 cm by approximately 2 cm of upper inner arm skin, sensitization was performed with 2% DPC.

V is TRBV27 and J is TRBJ1-6; D is unclear. The input for sequencing was whole blood, taken in connection with sensitization to the hapten diphenylcyclopropenone (DPC). The TCR originated in a woman between 50 and 59 years old with alopecia areata. Some clones in this sample may be carry-over from other donors' samples. The CDR3 spells CASSVGGVGNSPLHF. CDR3 sequence (DNA): TGTGCCAGCAGTGTAGGTGGGGTCGGAAATTCACCCCTCCACTTT.